Reported below is one TCR beta chain. Its matching antigen is unknown. The CDR3 totals 15 residues. The data stem from a study of T cell responses to AZD1222 COVID-19 vaccine. Study-level points and caveats: Repertoires were obtained only post-peak T cell response. Of the AZD1222 recipients, only 6 or 7 were seropositive at baseline. Vaccination with two AZD1222 doses was followed by a rise in Spike-specific TCR breadth and depth.

Profiling relied on immunoSEQ multiplex PCR, and the TCRdb table lists in-frame clones only, not all of them. The sample includes about 130,000 clones, roughly 88% of them seen just once. The sample consisted of peripheral blood, taken on day 0 of MenACWY control vaccination. The chain joins TRBV21-1 to TRBJ1-2; the table's TRBD1 call for D was not verified on the DNA. TRBV21-1 is a pseudogene. This clonotype was sampled from an adult in good health. The DNA for the CDR3 is TGTGCCAGCAGCAAGGGGAAGGCAGGGCCTTATGGCTACACCTTC. This codes for CASSKGKAGPYGYTF.